These 10 T cell receptor beta chains originate from one sample sequenced in a study of blood T cell repertoires in COVID-19. Assay: immunoSEQ multiplex PCR; the TCRdb copy retains only in-frame clones and omits some. Of under 40,000 clones listed, around nine tenths are singletons. The material sequenced was peripheral blood. The receptor set was obtained from a man in his fifties or sixties with active or convalescent COVID-19.

A note on this clone: Other DNA sequences of this sample code for an identical CDR3. J is TRBJ1-4 and V is TRBV5-1; 8 nucleotides match TRBD1. The CDR3 contains 14 residues. Germline CDR1 reads SGHRS; CDR2 reads YFSETQ. The ends lost 3 bases at V and 7 bases at J; junction bases unmatched: 5. DNA for the CDR3: TGCGCCAGCAGCTCACGGCAGGGGGCTGAAAAACTGTTTTTT. It codes for CASSSRQGAEKLFF.

The chain has TRBV7-9 and TRBJ2-2; 11 bases match TRBD2. After removal of 1 base from V and 6 bases from J, the junction contained 7 bases not matched to a gene. CDR1 and CDR2 (germline): SEHNR, FQNEAQ (reference sequence). The CDR3 covers 17 residues. The CDR3 is CASSLGPGTSGAGELFF. The CDR3 bases are TGTGCCAGCAGCTTAGGACCCGGGACTAGCGGAGCCGGGGAGCTGTTTTTT.

The chain uses TRBV5-4 and TRBJ2-7; 13 bases fit TRBD2. V gave up 3 bases and J gave up 5 bases; unmatched junction bases: 11. CDR1 and CDR2 (germline): SGHNT, YYREEE (reference sequence). The CDR3 is 17 amino acids. CDR3 DNA sequence: TGTGCCAGCAGCTCCGGACTAGCGGGGGCTGGGAGGAACGAGCAGTACTTC. Its protein product is CASSSGLAGAGRNEQYF.

This chain links TRBV6-5 with TRBJ2-7; D unclear. Germline V gives CDR1 MNHEY, CDR2 SVGAGI. The CDR3 extends over 15 amino acids. The V end was cut by 0 bases, the J end by 0 bases, with 9 bases between. The CDR3 loop reads CASSYSARSSYEQYF. In nucleotides, the CDR3 is TGTGCCAGCAGTTACTCGGCCCGGAGCTCCTACGAGCAGTACTTC.

The rearrangement links TRBV6-5 to TRBJ2-1; 10 nucleotides align to TRBD2. The CDR3 contains 16 residues. V shed 1 base, J shed 7 bases, and the junction held 7 bases outside the gene matches. CDR1 is MNHEY and CDR2 is SVGAGI in the germline V gene. This CDR3 reads CASSYLRLAGGNEQFF. The CDR3, as DNA: TGTGCCAGCAGTTACTTACGACTAGCGGGTGGGAATGAGCAGTTCTTC.

The V call is TRBV7-2, the J call TRBJ1-1; D unresolved. With 3 bases removed from V and 0 bases from J, the gap between germline ends came to 11 bases. The CDR3 is 15 residues long. Germline V gene lookup returns CDR1 SGHTA and CDR2 FQGNSA. This CDR3 reads CASSLGWAMNTEAFF. In nucleotides, the CDR3 is TGTGCCAGCAGCTTGGGCTGGGCCATGAACACTGAAGCTTTCTTT.

The chain links TRBV3-1 (or the pseudogene TRBV3-2) to TRBJ2-2; D is possibly TRBD1 (6 bases). The CDR3 is 16 residues long. V was clipped by 5 bases and J by 1 base, with 14 bases between them. The germline V gene has CDR1 LGHDT and CDR2 YNNKEL (reference sequence). DNA of the CDR3: TGTGCCAGCAGCTTACAGGGTCCCGAGAACACCGGGGAGCTGTTTTTT. Its protein is CASSLQGPENTGELFF.

In nucleotides, the CDR3 is TGTGCCAGCTCAGGTGCGTTCCTTCACCGGGAGCTGTTTTTT. This sequence encodes CASSGAFLHRELFF. The chain joins TRBV2 to TRBJ2-2; D unclear. CDR3 length: 14 amino acids. Per germline, CDR1 SNHLY and CDR2 FYNNEI. V lost 8 bases to trimming and J lost 9 bases, with 19 bases between them.

The chain employs TRBV6-5 and TRBJ2-7, with 7 positions matching TRBD2. Germline values: CDR1 MNHEY, CDR2 SVGAGI. The CDR3 extends over 16 amino acids. Losses at the gene ends were 0 bases for V and 1 base for J; bases not matched to a gene: 6. The CDR3 reads CASSYSGGVPSYEQYF. CDR3 coding DNA: TGTGCCAGCAGTTACTCGGGGGGGGTTCCATCCTACGAGCAGTACTTC.

The chain joins TRBV21-1 to TRBJ2-3; TRBD1 is the table's D call, not checked against the DNA. TRBV21-1 is a recognized pseudogene. The CDR3 consists of 18 residues. The CDR3 DNA follows: TGTGCCAGCAGCAAAGAGGGGGACGCAAGCTCGGGCACAGATACGCAGTATTTT. Encoded protein: CASSKEGDASSGTDTQYF.